The sequence of this TCR beta chain was determined in a study of T-cell memory formation after mild COVID-19. TCRdb fed the 5' RACE reads into MiXCR, producing one record per CDR3 protein. This table has about 350,000 distinct CDR3 sequences, around 27% appearing once. The ends were cut back, 6 bases at V and 2 bases at J, with 14 bases in the middle. Germline V lookup: CDR1 LNHDA, CDR2 SQIVND (reference sequence). The CDR3 length is 15 residues. The chain joins TRBV19 to TRBJ1-5; D may be TRBD1 (5 bases). This TCR came from an adult woman who had mild COVID-19 (a few samples of this study predate the infection). Cell type and time point are not known. The sample consisted of PBMCs or a T cell subset sorted from them (not recorded which). The CDR3 region has the DNA TGTGCCAGTAGCGTGGCGGGAGGGGGCAATCAGCCCCAGCATTTT. Its protein product is CASSVAGGGNQPQHF.